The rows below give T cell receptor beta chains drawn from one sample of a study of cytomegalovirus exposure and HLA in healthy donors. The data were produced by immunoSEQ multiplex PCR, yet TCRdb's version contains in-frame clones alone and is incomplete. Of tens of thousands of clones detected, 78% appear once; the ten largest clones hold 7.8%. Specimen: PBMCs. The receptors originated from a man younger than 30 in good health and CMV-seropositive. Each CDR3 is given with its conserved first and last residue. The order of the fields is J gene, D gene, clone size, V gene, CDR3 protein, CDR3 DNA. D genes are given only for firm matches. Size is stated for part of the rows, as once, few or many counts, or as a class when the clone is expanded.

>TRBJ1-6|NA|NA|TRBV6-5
CASSPGGLGGSPLHF
TGTGCCAGCAGTCCCGGTGGGTTAGGGGGATCACCCCTCCACTTT
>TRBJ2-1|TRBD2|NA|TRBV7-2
CASSLGLAVPNNEQFF
TGTGCCAGCAGCTTGGGACTAGCGGTACCTAACAATGAGCAGTTCTTC
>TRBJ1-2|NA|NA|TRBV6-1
CASSGQINYGYTF
TGTGCCAGCAGTGGACAGATTAACTATGGCTACACCTTC
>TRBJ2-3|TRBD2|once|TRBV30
CAWRTSGSTDTQYF
TGTGCCTGGCGCACTAGCGGGAGCACAGATACGCAGTATTTT
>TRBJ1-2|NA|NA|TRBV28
CASSSQEEYGYTF
TGTGCCAGCAGTTCACAAGAAGAATATGGCTACACCTTC
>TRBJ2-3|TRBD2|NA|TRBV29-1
CSVYTSAGRDTQYF
TGCAGCGTTTATACTAGCGCCGGGAGAGATACGCAGTATTTT
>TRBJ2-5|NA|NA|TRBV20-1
CSAPRGETQYF
TGCAGTGCTCCCCGCGGGGAGACCCAGTACTTC
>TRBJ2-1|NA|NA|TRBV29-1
CSVHLQGFPYNEQFF
TGCAGCGTTCACCTACAGGGATTTCCATACAATGAGCAGTTCTTC
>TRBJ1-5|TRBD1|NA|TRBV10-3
CAISEGAGGLGQPQHF
TGTGCCATCAGTGAGGGAGCAGGGGGCTTAGGCCAGCCCCAGCATTTT
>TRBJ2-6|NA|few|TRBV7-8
CASSSQVSGANVLTF
TGTGCCAGCAGCTCACAGGTATCTGGGGCCAACGTCCTGACTTTC
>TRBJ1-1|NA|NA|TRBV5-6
CASSFGVEAFF
TGTGCCAGCAGCTTCGGGGTTGAAGCTTTCTTT
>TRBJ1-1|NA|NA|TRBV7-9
CASSLGVTGENTEAFF
TGTGCCAGCAGCTTAGGGGTTACGGGGGAAAACACTGAAGCTTTCTTT
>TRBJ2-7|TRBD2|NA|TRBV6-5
CASSYTPSGGEQYF
TGTGCCAGCAGTTACACCCCTAGCGGCGGAGAGCAGTACTTC
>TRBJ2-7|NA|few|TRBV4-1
CASSQDSSYEQYF
TGCGCCAGCAGCCAGGACAGCTCCTACGAGCAGTACTTC
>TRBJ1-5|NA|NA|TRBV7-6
CASSLGGTNQPQHF
TGTGCCAGCAGCTTAGGGGGCACCAATCAGCCCCAGCATTTT
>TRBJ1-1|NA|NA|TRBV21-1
CASSTYRATAEAFF
TGTGCCAGCAGCACGTACAGGGCTACAGCTGAAGCTTTCTTT
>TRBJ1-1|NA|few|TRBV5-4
CASSDKQDSIRPEAFF
TGTGCCAGCAGCGACAAACAGGATTCTATTAGGCCTGAAGCTTTCTTT
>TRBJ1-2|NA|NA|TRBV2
CASNLQGASYGYTF
TGTGCCAGCAATCTACAGGGAGCCTCCTATGGCTACACCTTC
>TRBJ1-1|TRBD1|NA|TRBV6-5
CASLDRVATEAFF
TGTGCCAGTTTAGACAGGGTCGCCACTGAAGCTTTCTTT
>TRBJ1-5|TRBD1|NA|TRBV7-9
CASSGTADSNQPQHF
TGTGCCAGCAGCGGGACAGCAGATAGCAATCAGCCCCAGCATTTT
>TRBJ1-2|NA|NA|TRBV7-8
CASSFLQTHGYTF
TGTGCCAGCAGCTTCCTACAGACCCATGGCTACACCTTC
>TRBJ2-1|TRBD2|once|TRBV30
CAWSVALSGVYEQFF
TGTGCCTGGAGTGTGGCCCTCAGCGGGGTATATGAGCAGTTCTTC
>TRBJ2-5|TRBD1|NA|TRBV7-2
CASSPLGGNLRTQYF
TGTGCCAGCAGCCCCTTAGGGGGCAACCTTAGGACCCAGTACTTC
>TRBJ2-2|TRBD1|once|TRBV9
CASSGHRGRDTGELFF
TGTGCCAGCAGCGGCCACAGGGGGCGTGACACCGGGGAGCTGTTTTTT
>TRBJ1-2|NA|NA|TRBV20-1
CSARSGNGYTF
TGCAGTGCTAGGTCCGGGAATGGCTACACCTTC
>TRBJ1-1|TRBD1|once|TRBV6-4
CASSDSMDRGNTEAFF
TGTGCCAGCAGTGACTCTATGGACAGGGGGAACACTGAAGCTTTCTTT
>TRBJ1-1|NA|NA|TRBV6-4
CASRAGANTEAFF
TGTGCCAGCCGGGCGGGGGCGAACACTGAAGCTTTCTTT
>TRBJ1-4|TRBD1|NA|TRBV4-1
CASSHVQGADEKLFF
TGCGCCAGCAGCCATGTACAGGGGGCGGATGAAAAACTGTTTTTT
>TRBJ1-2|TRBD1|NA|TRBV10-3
CAISATTGGAYGYTF
TGTGCCATCAGTGCGACAACAGGGGGCGCCTATGGCTACACCTTC
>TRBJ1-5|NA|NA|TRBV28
CASLGQRNQPQHF
TGTGCCAGCCTAGGACAGCGCAATCAGCCCCAGCATTTT
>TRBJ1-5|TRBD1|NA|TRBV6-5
CASSRDRVSNQPQHF
TGTGCCAGCAGTAGGGACAGGGTGAGCAATCAGCCCCAGCATTTT
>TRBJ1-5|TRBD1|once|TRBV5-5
CASSLGTGDQPQHF
TGTGCCAGCAGCCTAGGGACAGGGGATCAGCCCCAGCATTTT
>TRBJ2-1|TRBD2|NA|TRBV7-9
CASSPPISGGLYEQFF
TGTGCCAGCAGCCCCCCAATTAGCGGGGGTCTGTATGAGCAGTTCTTC
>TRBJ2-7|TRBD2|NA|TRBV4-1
CASSRYLAGAYEQYF
TGCGCCAGCAGCCGCTACCTAGCGGGGGCCTACGAGCAGTACTTC
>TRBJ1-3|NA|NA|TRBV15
CATSRDSNTIYF
TGTGCCACCAGCAGAGATAGTAACACCATATATTTT
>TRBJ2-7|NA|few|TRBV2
CASRDTSPYEQYF
TGTGCCAGCAGGGACACTTCACCCTACGAGCAGTACTTC
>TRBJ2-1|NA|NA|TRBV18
CASSPRGTSSYNEQFF
TGTGCCAGCTCACCAAGGGGCACCAGCTCCTACAATGAGCAGTTCTTC
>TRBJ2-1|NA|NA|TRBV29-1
CSVERTGTGANEQFF
TGCAGCGTTGAGCGTACCGGGACTGGAGCCAATGAGCAGTTCTTC
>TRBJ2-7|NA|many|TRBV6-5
CASSLRGIYEEQYF
TGTGCCAGCAGCCTCAGGGGTATATACGAAGAGCAGTACTTC
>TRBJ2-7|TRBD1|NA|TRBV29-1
CSVEGQGSGEQYF
TGCAGCGTTGAGGGACAGGGGTCCGGCGAGCAGTACTTC
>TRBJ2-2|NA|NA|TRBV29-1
CSVEVQFTGELFF
TGCAGCGTTGAAGTTCAGTTCACCGGGGAGCTGTTTTTT
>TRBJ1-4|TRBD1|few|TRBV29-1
CSVLSQGGEKLFF
TGCAGCGTTTTATCTCAGGGGGGTGAAAAACTGTTTTTT
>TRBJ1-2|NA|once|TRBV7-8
CASSLGGRQPSSYGYTF
TGTGCCAGCAGCTTAGGTGGGCGCCAGCCGTCAAGCTATGGCTACACCTTC
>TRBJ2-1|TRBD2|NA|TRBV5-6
CASSPGTSAYNEQFF
TGTGCCAGCAGCCCCGGGACTAGCGCCTACAATGAGCAGTTCTTC
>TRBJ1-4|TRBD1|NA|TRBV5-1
CASSPGTGDEKLFF
TGCGCCAGCAGCCCCGGGACAGGGGACGAAAAACTGTTTTTT
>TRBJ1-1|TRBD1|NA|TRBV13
CASSIRDRGMGTEAFF
TGTGCCAGCAGCATCCGGGACAGGGGGATGGGCACTGAAGCTTTCTTT
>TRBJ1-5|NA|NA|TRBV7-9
CASSLGDRRSQHF
TGTGCCAGCAGCTTGGGTGACAGAAGGTCCCAGCATTTT
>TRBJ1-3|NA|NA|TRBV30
CAWSVRGIVSGNTIYF
TGTGCCTGGAGTGTACGGGGGATCGTCTCTGGAAACACCATATATTTT
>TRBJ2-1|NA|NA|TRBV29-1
CSVGVDSVKVF
TGCAGCGTTGGCGTTGACTCCGTCAAGGTCTTC
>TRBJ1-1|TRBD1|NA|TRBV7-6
CASRPSGGLAEAFF
TGTGCCAGCAGGCCTTCAGGGGGCTTGGCTGAAGCTTTCTTT
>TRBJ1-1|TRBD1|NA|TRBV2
CASRAGTGLHEAFF
TGTGCCAGCAGGGCCGGGACAGGGTTACATGAAGCTTTCTTT
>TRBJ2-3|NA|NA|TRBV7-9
CASSPTGGVFKDTQYF
TGTGCCAGCAGCCCAACAGGGGGGGTTTTCAAAGATACGCAGTATTTT
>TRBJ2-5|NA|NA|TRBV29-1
CSVQPGETQYF
TGCAGCGTCCAACCCGGAGAGACCCAGTACTTC
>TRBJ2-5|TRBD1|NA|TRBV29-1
CSSTSGTGAYF
TGCAGCTCAACCTCCGGGACAGGGGCGTACTTC
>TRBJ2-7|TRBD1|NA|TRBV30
CACAQDRGYEQYF
TGTGCCTGCGCCCAGGACAGGGGGTACGAGCAGTACTTC
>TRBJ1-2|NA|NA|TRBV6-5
CASSYSRVNYGYTF
TGTGCCAGCAGTTACTCCAGGGTAAACTATGGCTACACCTTC
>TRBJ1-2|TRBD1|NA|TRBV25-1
CASSEQGVPNYGYTF
TGTGCCAGCAGTGAACAGGGGGTACCTAACTATGGCTACACCTTC
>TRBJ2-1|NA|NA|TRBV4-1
CASSQDILPVNSYNEQFF
TGCGCCAGCAGCCAAGATATCCTTCCGGTGAACTCCTACAATGAGCAGTTCTTC